This entry lists 19 T cell receptor beta chains sequenced from one sample in a study of shared clonotypes between healthy human individuals. Profiled with immunoSEQ multiplex PCR; TCRdb holds only in-frame clones, not every one. In the table there are 1,500,000 or so clones, roughly 97% of which are singletons. The material sequenced was naive CD4+ T cells sorted from blood. The subset: CD45RA+ positively selected. These TCRs come from a man aged 30 to 39 in good health.

Turning to this clone: Other DNA sequences within the sample encode an identical CDR3. The V gene is TRBV2, the J gene TRBJ2-5; the D gene is possibly TRBD1 (5 bases). CDR3 length: 13 residues. V shed 6 bases and J shed 1 base, with 9 bases lying between them. Germline CDR1 is SNHLY and CDR2 is FYNNEI. CDR3: CASSDDSQETQYF. The CDR3 region has the DNA TGTGCCAGCAGCGATGACAGCCAAGAGACCCAGTACTTC.

The chain carries TRBV11-3 and TRBJ2-2, with no clear D. The germline CDR1 and CDR2 sequences are SGHNT and YENEEA. Deletions cut 4 bases from V and 3 bases from J, with 15 bases between. CDR3 length: 16 residues. The CDR3 DNA is TGTGCCAGCAGCTCCCGGTCCTGGGCGGACACCGGGGAGCTGTTTTTT. Translation: CASSSRSWADTGELFF.

The chain couples TRBV7-9 to TRBJ2-1; TRBD2 matches at 7 bases. The germline V gene encodes CDR1 SEHNR and CDR2 FQNEAQ (reference sequence). The V segment lost 2 bases and the J segment 14 bases; nucleotides outside the gene matches: 9. The CDR3 runs 13 residues. CDR3 in amino acids: CASSLSELGGEFF. The CDR3 DNA reads TGTGCCAGCAGCTTATCCGAGCTGGGGGGGGAGTTCTTC. Full variable domain (outside the CDR3, taken from reference TRBV7-9 and TRBJ2-1): DTGVSQNPRHKITKRGQNVTFRCDPISEHNRLYWYRQTLGQGPEFLTYFQNEAQLEKSRLLSDRFSAERPKGSFSTLEIQRTEQGDSAMYLCASSLSELGGEFFGPGTRLTVL.

In this sample, this clone turned up once. The chain carries TRBV7-8 and TRBJ1-1; 7 bases align to TRBD1. This CDR3 region has 18 residues. With 2 bases clipped from V and 4 bases from J, the junction kept 16 bases outside the gene matches. Germline assignment: CDR1 SGHVS and CDR2 FQNEAQ. The CDR3 DNA reads TGTGCCAGCAGCTTATCCCACAGGGGAGGGGGTGCTGGCACTGAAGCTTTCTTT. Residues: CASSLSHRGGGAGTEAFF.

This clone showed up just once. V gene TRBV9 combines with J gene TRBJ2-5; maybe TRBD2 (5 bases). The CDR3 is 14 amino acids. Trimming left V 4 bases short and J 5 bases short, with 15 bases between. The germline CDR1 and CDR2 sequences are SGDLS and YYNGEE. This CDR3 is CASSPRPRGETQYF. CDR3 coding DNA: TGTGCCAGCAGCCCCCGACCCCGAGGGGAGACCCAGTACTTC.

V gene TRBV5-5 combines with J gene TRBJ2-7; 11 bases fit TRBD2. The CDR3 sequence is 18 residues long. Losses at the gene ends were 0 bases for V and 5 bases for J; bases not matched to a gene: 13. Germline V gene data show CDR1 as SGHKS and CDR2 as YYEKEE (reference sequence). The CDR3: CASSLALAGGPLIDEQYF. The CDR3 DNA reads as TGTGCCAGCAGCTTGGCCTTAGCGGGAGGGCCTCTTATCGACGAGCAGTACTTC.

The chain recombines TRBV7-2 with TRBJ1-1; D gene unclear. Germline-derived CDR1 and CDR2 are SGHTA and FQGNSA. The CDR3 consists of 11 residues. Trimming pared 5 bases from V and 3 bases from J, leaving 4 bases between. The CDR3 nucleotides read TGTGCCAGCAGCCAAGACACTGAAGCTTTCTTT. It yields the protein CASSQDTEAFF. The complete variable domain, with remaining parts taken from reference TRBV7-2 and TRBJ1-1, reads GAGVSQSPSNKVTEKGKDVELRCDPISGHTALYWYRQSLGQGLEFLIYFQGNSAPDKSGLPSDRFSAERTGGSVSTLTIQRTQQEDSAVYLCASSQDTEAFFGQGTRLTVV.

This chain links TRBV21-1 with TRBJ2-1; the table gives TRBD1 as D, unverified against the DNA. TRBV21-1 is marked as a pseudogene. The CDR3 is 16 residues long. The CDR3: CASSGYRSHPVDEQFF. DNA of the CDR3: TGTGCCAGCAGCGGCTACAGGTCCCATCCGGTTGATGAGCAGTTCTTC.

This rearrangement joins TRBV19 to TRBJ2-7; 8 bases match TRBD2. After removal of 6 bases from V and 0 bases from J, the junction contained 4 bases not matched to a gene. CDR1 LNHDA and CDR2 SQIVND come from the germline V gene (reference sequence). The length of the CDR3 is 14 residues. The CDR3 DNA sequence: TGTGCCAGTAGGGAGAGCGGGAGCTCCTACGAGCAGTACTTC. Translation gives CASRESGSSYEQYF.

V and J are TRBV7-6 and TRBJ2-7, with TRBD2 as a possible D gene (5 bases). The CDR3 is 15 residues long. The germline CDR1 and CDR2 sequences are SGHVS and FNYEAQ. The V and J ends lost 5 bases and 0 bases respectively, with 14 bases between them. CDR3 region: CASSLTTDRSYEQYF. CDR3 DNA: TGTGCCAGCAGCCTGACTACAGATCGCTCCTACGAGCAGTACTTC.

The gene calls are TRBV18 and TRBJ2-7, with 9 positions matching TRBD2. The CDR3 runs to 17 residues. The V gene's germline CDR1 is KGHSH and CDR2 LQKENI. V dropped 0 bases and J dropped 6; count of bases not matched to a gene: 12. CDR3 coding DNA: TGTGCCAGCTCACCACCAGGCAGTGGGGGACTAGCCTCCGAGCAGTACTTC. Protein sequence: CASSPPGSGGLASEQYF.

This chain uses TRBV6-1 with TRBJ1-1; perhaps TRBD1 as D (5 bases). Trimming shortened V by 4 bases and J by 4 bases, and 13 bases separated the two germline ends. Germline V lookup: CDR1 MNHNS, CDR2 SASEGT. CDR3 length: 14 amino acids. The CDR3 loop is CASSVLGESTEAFF. CDR3 coding DNA: TGTGCCAGCAGTGTCCTGGGGGAAAGCACTGAAGCTTTCTTT.

The chain employs TRBV5-4 and TRBJ2-5; a weak D match, TRBD2 (7 bases). The germline V and J ends were trimmed by 4 bases and 4 bases, with 17 bases remaining between them. The CDR3 is 15 amino acids. CDR1 is SGHNT and CDR2 is YYREEE in the germline V gene (reference sequence). The DNA for the CDR3 is TGTGCCAGCAGCGGCCCACGGGGGGCGGGAGAGACCCAGTACTTC. Translation: CASSGPRGAGETQYF.

The chain uses TRBV5-4 and TRBJ1-2; TRBD1 might be the D (5 bases). Germline lookup yields CDR1 SGHNT and CDR2 YYREEE (reference sequence). V was shortened by 4 bases and J by 5 bases, with 18 bases between the two germline ends. CDR3 length: 15 residues. This CDR3 reads CASSPRGNRLYGYTF. CDR3 DNA: TGTGCCAGCAGCCCGCGAGGAAACAGGCTGTATGGCTACACCTTC.

The chain uses TRBV6-4 and TRBJ2-7; D unclear. CDR1 and CDR2 (germline): MRHNA, SNTAGT. V was trimmed by 6 bases and J by 3 bases, leaving 15 bases between them. This CDR3 spans 14 amino acids. CDR3 loop: CASRIPWSGYEQYF. CDR3 in DNA: TGTGCCAGCAGAATCCCCTGGTCAGGCTACGAGCAGTACTTC.

CDR3 in amino acids: CASSIEGGRTTTGELFF. The DNA of the CDR3 is TGTGCCAGTAGTATAGAGGGCGGTAGGACGACCACCGGGGAGCTGTTTTTT. The chain carries TRBV19 and TRBJ2-2, with D unclear. Trimming took 0 bases from V and 4 from J, leaving 15 bases between them. The germline gives CDR1 LNHDA, CDR2 SQIVND (reference sequence). The CDR3 is 17 residues long. Filled out from reference TRBV19 and TRBJ2-2, the complete variable domain reads DGGITQSPKYLFRKEGQNVTLSCEQNLNHDAMYWYRQDPGQGLRLIYYSQIVNDFQKGDIAEGYSVSREKKESFPLTVTSAQKNPTAFYLCASSIEGGRTTTGELFFGEGSRLTVL.

The CDR3 here is CASSSGAGGTEAFF. In DNA, the CDR3 is TGTGCCAGCAGCTCGGGGGCGGGGGGAACTGAAGCTTTCTTT. The chain has TRBV5-4 and TRBJ1-1; D is possibly TRBD1 (6 bases). Trimming stripped 3 bases from V and 5 bases from J, with 14 bases between. The CDR3 extends over 14 amino acids. In germline, CDR1 is SGHNT, CDR2 YYREEE (reference sequence).

The chain uses TRBV27 and TRBJ1-2; tentative D call: TRBD1 (6 bases). This CDR3 is built from 17 residues. CDR1 is MNHEY and CDR2 is SMNVEV in the germline V gene (reference sequence). The V end lost 4 bases, the J end lost 2 bases, and 20 bases lay between the germline ends. The CDR3: CASSSYLRGGRNYGYTF. As DNA, the CDR3 is TGTGCCAGCAGTTCCTACCTACGGGGGGGCAGGAACTATGGCTACACCTTC.

The chain has TRBV10-3 and TRBJ1-2; 7 bases align to TRBD1. J was trimmed by 6 bases and V by 5 bases; bases with no gene match: 3. The germline V gene has CDR1 ENHRY and CDR2 SYGVKD. This CDR3 is 12 amino acids long. DNA for the CDR3: TGTGCCATCAGTCCTGACAGGGATGGCTACACCTTC. Protein sequence: CAISPDRDGYTF.